These T cell receptor beta chains were read from a single sample in a study of blood T cell repertoires in COVID-19. Assay: immunoSEQ multiplex PCR; the TCRdb copy retains only in-frame clones and omits some. The sample has around 61,000 clones; 80% to 90% are singletons. The sample comprised peripheral blood. These TCRs come from an older woman with COVID-19, enrolled during active disease. Both conserved end residues are part of each CDR3. The D gene is left open where the match is weak. Only some rows state a clone size, as once, few, many or a class for expanded clones.

v_call	cdr3_length	j_call	clone_size	d_call	cdr3_aa	cdr3_nt
TRBV30	12	TRBJ1-4	once	-	CAWSAQGEKLFF	TGTGCCTGGAGTGCGCAGGGGGAAAAACTGTTTTTT
TRBV11-3	14	TRBJ2-2	-	-	CASSGIAPSGELFF	TGTGCCAGCAGCGGAATAGCCCCAAGCGGGGAGCTGTTTTTT
TRBV4-1	12	TRBJ2-2	once	-	CASSHLWGELFF	TGCGCCAGCAGCCACCTATGGGGGGAGCTGTTTTTT
TRBV5-5	15	TRBJ2-1	-	TRBD2	CASSVLAGPLNEQFF	TGTGCCAGCAGCGTACTAGCGGGGCCCCTGAATGAGCAGTTCTTC
TRBV30	15	TRBJ1-6	once	TRBD1	CAWSTTGGGNSPLHF	TGTGCCTGGAGTACGACAGGGGGCGGGAATTCACCCCTCCACTTT
TRBV7-8	13	TRBJ1-1	-	TRBD1	CASTQGGNTEAFF	TGTGCCAGCACCCAGGGGGGGAACACTGAAGCTTTCTTT
TRBV2	13	TRBJ2-3	-	-	CASSEGQTDTQYF	TGTGCCAGCAGTGAAGGGCAGACAGATACGCAGTATTTT
TRBV2	15	TRBJ2-7	once	TRBD1	CASNALRTGLYEQYF	TGTGCCAGCAATGCCCTACGGACAGGACTCTACGAGCAGTACTTC
TRBV20-1	14	TRBJ2-7	once	TRBD1	CSASRRQGLYEQYF	TGCAGTGCTAGTCGGCGACAGGGGCTCTACGAGCAGTACTTC
TRBV4-2	15	TRBJ2-7	-	-	CASSQPGRDSPEQYF	TGTGCCAGCAGCCAACCGGGACGGGACTCACCCGAGCAGTACTTC
TRBV2	11	TRBJ2-1	once	-	CASTSYNEQFF	TGTGCCAGCACTTCCTACAATGAGCAGTTCTTC
TRBV27	16	TRBJ1-5	few	-	CASSLMGGGINQPQHF	TGTGCCAGCAGTTTAATGGGGGGTGGTATCAATCAGCCCCAGCATTTT
TRBV7-2	15	TRBJ1-3	-	-	CASSPQAPSGNTIYF	TGTGCCAGCAGTCCACAGGCCCCCTCTGGAAACACCATATATTTT
TRBV7-9	15	TRBJ2-1	-	-	CASSDSRGSGNEQFF	TGTGCCAGCAGCGACTCTAGGGGGTCGGGCAATGAGCAGTTCTTC
TRBV14	15	TRBJ1-1	-	-	CASSLWRASDTEAFF	TGTGCCAGCAGCCTTTGGAGGGCCTCGGACACTGAAGCTTTCTTT
TRBV5-1	18	TRBJ2-7	-	-	CASSLVDGGAGARYEQYF	TGCGCCAGCAGCTTGGTAGACGGAGGGGCGGGGGCCCGATACGAGCAGTACTTC
TRBV19	15	TRBJ1-5	-	-	CASSDTADSNQPQHF	TGTGCCAGTAGTGATACAGCCGATAGCAATCAGCCCCAGCATTTT
TRBV11-2	17	TRBJ2-1	once	TRBD2	CASSLIVSSGSTAEQFF	TGTGCCAGCAGCTTAATCGTGTCTAGCGGGAGTACGGCTGAGCAGTTCTTC
TRBV9	16	TRBJ1-6	once	-	CASSVESGNPNSPLHF	TGTGCCAGCAGCGTAGAATCAGGCAACCCCAATTCACCCCTCCACTTT
TRBV5-4	13	TRBJ1-1	-	-	CASSKQTHTEAFF	TGTGCCAGCAGCAAGCAGACTCACACTGAAGCTTTCTTT
TRBV3-1/TRBV3-2	13	TRBJ1-2	-	-	CASSRSGMKGYTF	TGTGCCAGCAGCCGGTCCGGGATGAAGGGCTACACCTTC
TRBV11-3	12	TRBJ1-2	-	-	CASSLDSEGYTF	TGTGCCAGCAGCTTAGACTCGGAGGGCTATACCTTC
TRBV7-9	13	TRBJ2-5	-	-	CASSPRAGETQYF	TGTGCCAGCAGCCCTCGGGCGGGGGAGACCCAGTACTTC
TRBV25-1	12	TRBJ1-2	-	-	CASSGSSGGYTF	TGTGCCAGCAGTGGGTCGTCGGGGGGCTACACCTTC
TRBV7-9	14	TRBJ2-3	-	-	CASREAGSTDTQYF	TGTGCCAGCCGGGAAGCTGGAAGCACAGATACGCAGTATTTT
TRBV6-1	16	TRBJ2-3	-	TRBD2	CASSGILAPPPDTQYF	TGTGCCAGCAGTGGGATACTAGCGCCCCCCCCAGATACGCAGTATTTT
TRBV3-1/TRBV3-2	14	TRBJ2-5	-	-	CASRGGVAQETQYF	TGTGCCAGCAGGGGAGGCGTGGCCCAAGAGACCCAGTACTTC
TRBV4-1	15	TRBJ2-6	-	TRBD1	CASSQPGTGGKVLTF	TGCGCCAGCAGCCAGCCCGGGACAGGGGGCAAGGTCCTGACTTTC